This paragraph covers one T cell receptor beta chain sequence. What antigen it recognizes has not been identified. Base quality data are lacking; no much larger clone is found one base away. Each collaborating institution followed its own protocols to collect whole blood in K2EDTA tubes. Collaborator samples were shipped for TCRbeta analysis as frozen whole blood, isolated PBMCs, or DNA extracted from either sample type. This sample stems from a study of blood T cell repertoires in COVID-19 (dated by TCRdb to the early 2020s). Concerning the study at large: Collaborator samples came from the United States, Italy and Spain and covered acute and convalescent phases of COVID-19. A freely available public database, intended as a resource for researchers studying the immune response to SARS-CoV-2, is where the repertoires were released. The material from the prospective study consisted of cDNA or gDNA derived from T cells, B-cell-depleted T cells, or PBMCs. The sample metadata nearly always contained a de-identified subject ID, COVID-19 status, age in years and sex. Subjects who had been exposed to COVID-19, were actively infected with it, or had recovered from it provided the deeply sampled blood TCRbeta repertoires that made up the dataset. Where available, HLA class I and class II types were taken from metadata supplied by the sample provider and were not determined by assay-based typing. The samples were drawn from the first 160 participants of the ongoing ImmuneRACE study and from more than 1,000 subjects provided by 6 global collaborators.

The immunoSEQ Assay, a bias-controlled multiplex PCR, was used to amplify TCRbeta CDR3 regions from genomic DNA. Per the source publication's procedure: The number of nucleated cells in each sample was estimated by amplification of reference gene primers within the assay. Sequence reads were collapsed and filtered to measure the absolute abundance of every unique TCRbeta CDR3 rearrangement. Productive Simpson clonality was computed per sample as the square root of Simpson's diversity index over productive rearrangements. What TCRdb holds here is the immuneACCESS table cut down to in-frame rearrangements. Part of the clones is not present; checked against another copy, under half of the missing clones reflect an unresolved V gene, and the others are unexplained. V and J calls and clone size are those listed in that table; D and trimming were worked out from the DNA. The sample table records roughly 60,000 clones; approximately 92% of these occur just once. Clones ranked in the top ten supply 5% to 6% of the sample.

Broader findings and caveats from the paper: The amount of clinical and demographic metadata varied by source and participant and was provided uncurated.

The clonotype comes from a human donor in a cohort sampled during active COVID-19. The material sequenced was peripheral blood.

The CDR3 here reads CASSQVGTSGGADEQFF. The DNA is TGTGCCAGCAGCCAAGTGGGTACTAGCGGGGGTGCGGATGAGCAGTTCTTC. The chain joins TRBV4-2 to TRBJ2-1, and TRBD2 matches 11 of the central bases. Trimming leaves V shorter by 1 base and J shorter by 8 bases, with the junction holding 10 bases beyond the gene matches. From the germline V gene, CDR1 is LGHNA and CDR2 is YNFKEQ. Measured from the cysteine to the phenylalanine, the CDR3 is 17 residues long. Only CDR3 DNA remains: 51 bases, in frame from the first base.